A selection of T cell receptor beta chains follows, all from one sample in a study of T-cell memory formation after mild COVID-19. TCRdb re-called the 5' RACE reads through MiXCR, storing one row per CDR3 protein. The table records 150,000 to 200,000 distinct CDR3 sequences, 11% of them present only once. The sequencing sample was made of PBMCs or a T cell subset sorted from them (not recorded which). The origin of the receptors is a man younger than 30 who had mild COVID-19 (a few samples of this study predate the infection). Cell type and time point are not known. Each CDR3 is given with its conserved first and last residue.

len | v_gene | CDR3aa
16 | TRBV4-3 | CASSRGTGPGYYEQYF
14 | TRBV2 | CASNYGGHLQPQHF
13 | TRBV4-2 | CASSQVRNTEAFF
14 | TRBV7-2 | CASSPGQGYSPLHF
16 | TRBV20-1 | CSATGRGTGDNEKLFF
14 | TRBV5-1 | CASSLDSRSTEAFF
14 | TRBV6-1 | CASTNGGSNQPQHF
11 | TRBV9 | CASSRDNEQFF
13 | TRBV12-5 | CATAAGLNTEAFF
14 | TRBV6-5 | CASSYSRANTEAFF
14 | TRBV10-3 | CAISESGRVEKLFF
13 | TRBV7-2 | CASSSANRGGYTF
14 | TRBV12-3/TRBV12-4 | CASSLGGFFNEQFF
14 | TRBV4-3 | CASSQDDRGREAFF
12 | TRBV15 | CATSRLNYGYTF
18 | TRBV18 | CASSPQWGGNSGANVLTF
12 | TRBV6-2/TRBV6-3 | CASGEGDYEQYF
15 | TRBV28 | CASSPRGSYNSPLHF
13 | TRBV20-1 | CSARAGGVNTQYF
14 | TRBV7-2 | CASSLGGRRTEAFF
13 | TRBV4-2 | CASSQGGKEKLFF
14 | TRBV14 | CASSQRPREETQYF
13 | TRBV6-5 | CASSGPGNTEAFF
16 | TRBV18 | CASSPRLAGGVYEQYF
12 | TRBV10-3 | CAISAGGDGYTF
14 | TRBV20-1 | CSAREPGLPYEQYF
13 | TRBV6-5 | CASSDRVGSPLHF
15 | TRBV3-1 | CASTKSGRFQETQYF
15 | TRBV5-1 | CASSFQRGAEETQYF
17 | TRBV7-2 | CASSKIRDFRSGNTIYF
15 | TRBV29-1 | CSVGGRGGPPDEQFF
15 | TRBV18 | CASSPGGMGETEAFF
14 | TRBV12-3/TRBV12-4 | CASTIGMDNTEAFF
14 | TRBV6-5 | CASSSLAGANEQFF
15 | TRBV15 | CATSRDPALGTEAFF
16 | TRBV12-3/TRBV12-4 | CASSLWGGSSSYEQYF
16 | TRBV18 | CASSPNDRGLGETQYF
13 | TRBV28 | CASGLGLDNEQFF
15 | TRBV7-9 | CASSASQGVGSPLHF
13 | TRBV20-1 | CSADRPGANVLTF
12 | TRBV12-5 | CASGYQHNEQFF
13 | TRBV15 | CATSRDSNYGYTF
14 | TRBV3-1 | CASSQVGGNTEAFF
14 | TRBV7-6 | CASSLGPQKETQYF
14 | TRBV2 | CASKGGVGTDTQYF
16 | TRBV7-2 | CASSLWWGLSTDTQYF
13 | TRBV27 | CASSSSALSTLHF
14 | TRBV5-5 | CASSPDGTGYGYTF
13 | TRBV7-3 | CASSPQDGYGYTF
16 | TRBV6-2/TRBV6-3 | CASSPEGQGHTGELFF
14 | TRBV5-1 | CASSLDGSGNTIYF
14 | TRBV9 | CASSVGQVDQPQHF
15 | TRBV28 | CASSFAGSSYNEQFF
14 | TRBV12-3/TRBV12-4 | CASRLISNTGELFF
16 | TRBV2 | CASSVDPGGTGNTIYF
16 | TRBV12-3/TRBV12-4 | CASSFGLIRGTDTQYF
12 | TRBV5-1 | CASSLVSTEAFF
16 | TRBV6-1 | CASRRLAVRAYNEQFF
17 | TRBV5-1 | CASSRTTGTGAYNEQFF
13 | TRBV29-1 | CSVGGLLTDTQYF